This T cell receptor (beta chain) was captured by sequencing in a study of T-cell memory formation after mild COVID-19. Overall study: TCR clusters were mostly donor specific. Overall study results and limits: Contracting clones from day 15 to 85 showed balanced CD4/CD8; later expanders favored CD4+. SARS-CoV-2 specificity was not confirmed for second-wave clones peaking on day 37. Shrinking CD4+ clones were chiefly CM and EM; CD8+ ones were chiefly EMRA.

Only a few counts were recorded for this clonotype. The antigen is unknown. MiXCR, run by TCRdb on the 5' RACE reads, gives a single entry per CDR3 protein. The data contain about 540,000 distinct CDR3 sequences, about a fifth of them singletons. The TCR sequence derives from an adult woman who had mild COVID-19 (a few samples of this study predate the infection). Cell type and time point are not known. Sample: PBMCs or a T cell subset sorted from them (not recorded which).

CDR3 sequence reads: CASSFSGVNTEAFF. DNA for the CDR3: TGTGCCAGCAGTTTCTCCGGGGTGAACACTGAAGCTTTCTTT. This chain links TRBV12-3 or TRBV12-4 with TRBJ1-1, with D unresolved. The V end was cut by 3 bases, the J end by 0 bases, with 8 bases between. This CDR3 has 14 amino acids.